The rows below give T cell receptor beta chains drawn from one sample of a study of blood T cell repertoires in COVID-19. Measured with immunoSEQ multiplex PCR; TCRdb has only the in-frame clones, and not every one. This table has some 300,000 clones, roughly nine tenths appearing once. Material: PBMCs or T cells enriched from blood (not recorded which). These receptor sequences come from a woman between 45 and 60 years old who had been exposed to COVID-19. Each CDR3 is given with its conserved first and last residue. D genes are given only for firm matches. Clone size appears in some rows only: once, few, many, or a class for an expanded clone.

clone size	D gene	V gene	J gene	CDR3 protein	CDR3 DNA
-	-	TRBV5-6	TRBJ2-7	CASSGWPRVGYEQYF	TGTGCCAGCAGCGGATGGCCGAGGGTCGGCTACGAGCAGTACTTC
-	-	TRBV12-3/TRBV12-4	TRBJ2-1	CASRINSYNEQFF	TGTGCCAGCAGAATAAACTCCTACAATGAGCAGTTCTTC
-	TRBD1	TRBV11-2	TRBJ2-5	CASSPNRGRGETQYF	TGTGCCAGCAGTCCGAACAGGGGGCGCGGAGAGACCCAGTACTTC
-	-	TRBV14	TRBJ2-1	CASSQEPTGTYNEQFF	TGTGCCAGCAGCCAAGAACCCACAGGGACCTACAATGAGCAGTTCTTC
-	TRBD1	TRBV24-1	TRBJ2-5	CATSEPRQGHKETQYF	TGTGCCACCAGTGAGCCGCGACAGGGCCACAAAGAGACCCAGTACTTC
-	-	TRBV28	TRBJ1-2	CASSPPWRNGYTF	TGTGCCAGCAGTCCCCCTTGGCGGAATGGCTACACCTTC
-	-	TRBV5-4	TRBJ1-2	CASSLARVTNYGYTF	TGTGCCAGCAGCTTGGCCCGCGTTACTAACTATGGCTACACCTTC
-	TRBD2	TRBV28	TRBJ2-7	CASSLPGSGGTEQYF	TGTGCCAGCAGTTTACCTGGGTCGGGGGGAACCGAGCAGTACTTC
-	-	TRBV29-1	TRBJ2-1	CSVELGNGNEQFF	TGCAGCGTTGAACTCGGGAACGGGAATGAGCAGTTCTTC
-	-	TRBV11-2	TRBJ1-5	CASSRGSGNQPQHF	TGTGCCAGCAGCCGCGGGTCGGGCAATCAGCCCCAGCATTTT
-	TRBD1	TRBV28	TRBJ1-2	CASSFTPSGQGSGYTF	TGTGCCAGCAGTTTTACCCCCTCTGGACAGGGTAGTGGCTACACCTTC
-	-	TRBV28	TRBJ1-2	CASSFPDRNYGYTF	TGTGCCAGCAGTTTCCCCGACAGGAACTATGGCTACACCTTC
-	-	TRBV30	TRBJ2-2	CAVGQYHTGELFF	TGTGCCGTGGGACAATACCACACCGGGGAGCTGTTTTTT
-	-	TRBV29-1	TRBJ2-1	CSVEDLMWGVYNEQFF	TGCAGCGTTGAAGATCTTATGTGGGGGGTCTACAATGAGCAGTTCTTC
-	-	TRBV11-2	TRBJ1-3	CASSPQGRAGGNTIYF	TGTGCCAGCAGCCCTCAGGGTAGGGCCGGGGGGAACACCATATATTTT
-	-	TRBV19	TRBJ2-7	CASSIGGTASYEQYF	TGTGCCAGTAGTATAGGCGGGACGGCTTCCTACGAGCAGTACTTC
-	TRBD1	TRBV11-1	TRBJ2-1	CASSLGAGGNNEQFF	TGTGCCAGCAGCTTAGGGGCAGGGGGCAATAATGAGCAGTTCTTC
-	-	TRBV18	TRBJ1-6	CASSGAGLSNSPLHF	TGTGCCAGCTCGGGAGCGGGACTGTCGAATTCACCCCTCCACTTT
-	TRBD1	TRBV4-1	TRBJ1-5	CASSQAQGAGQPQHF	TGCGCCAGCAGCCAAGCTCAGGGGGCCGGTCAGCCCCAGCATTTT
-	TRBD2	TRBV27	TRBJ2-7	CASSSLAGGRPWKYF	TGTGCCAGCAGTTCATTAGCGGGGGGCCGACCCTGGAAGTACTTC
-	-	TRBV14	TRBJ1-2	CASSRDFGNYGYTF	TGTGCCAGCAGCCGCGATTTTGGTAACTATGGCTACACCTTC
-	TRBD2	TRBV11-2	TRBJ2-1	CASSYNSGGARNEQFF	TGTGCCAGCAGCTATAATAGCGGGGGGGCACGAAATGAGCAGTTCTTC
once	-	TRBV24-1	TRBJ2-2	CATSDLKAGNTGELFF	TGTGCCACCAGTGATTTGAAGGCAGGGAACACCGGGGAGCTGTTTTTT